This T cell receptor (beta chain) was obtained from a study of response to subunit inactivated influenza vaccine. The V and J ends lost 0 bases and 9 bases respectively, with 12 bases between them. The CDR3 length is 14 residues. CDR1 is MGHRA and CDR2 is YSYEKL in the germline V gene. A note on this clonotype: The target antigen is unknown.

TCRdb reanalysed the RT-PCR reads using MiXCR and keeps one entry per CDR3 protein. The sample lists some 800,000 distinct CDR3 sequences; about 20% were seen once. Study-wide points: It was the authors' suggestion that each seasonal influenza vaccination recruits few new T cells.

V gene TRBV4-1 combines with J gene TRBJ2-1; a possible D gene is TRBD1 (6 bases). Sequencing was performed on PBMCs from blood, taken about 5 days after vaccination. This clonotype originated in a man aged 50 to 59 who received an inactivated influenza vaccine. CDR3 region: CASSQEHRVVEQFF. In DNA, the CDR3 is TGCGCCAGCAGCCAAGAACACAGGGTCGTTGAGCAGTTCTTC.